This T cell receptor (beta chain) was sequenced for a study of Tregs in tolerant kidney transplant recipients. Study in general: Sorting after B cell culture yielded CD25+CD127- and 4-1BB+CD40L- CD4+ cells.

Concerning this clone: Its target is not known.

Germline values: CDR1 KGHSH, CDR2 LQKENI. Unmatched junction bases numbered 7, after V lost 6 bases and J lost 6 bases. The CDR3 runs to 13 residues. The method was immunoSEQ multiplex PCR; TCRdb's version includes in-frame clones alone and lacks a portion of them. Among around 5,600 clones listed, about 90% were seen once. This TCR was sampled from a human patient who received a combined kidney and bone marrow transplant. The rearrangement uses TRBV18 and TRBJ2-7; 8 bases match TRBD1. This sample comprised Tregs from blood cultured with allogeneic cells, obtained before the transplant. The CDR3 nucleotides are TGTGCCAGCTCCGCATACGACAGGGGCGAGCAGTACTTC. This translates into CASSAYDRGEQYF.